Listed here are 22 T cell receptor beta chains from one sample, sequenced in a study of cytomegalovirus exposure and HLA in healthy donors. Researchers ran the PCR with 60 Vbeta and 13 Jbeta primers. Sequencing used immunoSEQ multiplex PCR; TCRdb keeps in-frame clones, though not all of them. The profile covers 130,000 or so clones, with around 79% appearing a single time and 1.3% to 1.5% taken by the ten largest. Sequencing was carried out using PBMCs. These receptors were taken from a woman aged 40 to 50 in good health and CMV-seronegative.

This chain joins TRBV5-1 and TRBJ2-2; TRBD1 matches at 10 bases. CDR1 SGHRS and CDR2 YFSETQ come from the germline V gene. V lost 4 bases to trimming and J lost 7 bases; unmatched junction nucleotides: 7. There are 15 residues in the CDR3. CDR3: CASSPDRGRIGELFF. Here the CDR3 DNA reads TGCGCCAGCAGCCCAGACAGGGGGCGCATCGGGGAGCTGTTTTTT.

The J gene is TRBJ2-2, the V gene TRBV4-2; tentatively, D is TRBD2 (6 bases). Germline V lookup: CDR1 LGHNA, CDR2 YNFKEQ. The CDR3 runs to 16 residues. With 0 bases removed from V and 5 bases from J, the gap between germline ends came to 13 bases. Written as DNA, the CDR3 is TGTGCCAGCAGCCAAGAGGCTAGCCGGGGGACCGGGGAGCTGTTTTTT. Its protein is CASSQEASRGTGELFF.

This clone was seen a single time. The rearrangement links TRBV7-6 to TRBJ2-3; maybe TRBD2 (7 bases). This CDR3 region has 16 residues. The V and J ends lost 2 bases and 4 bases respectively, with 16 bases between them. Germline assignment: CDR1 SGHVS and CDR2 FNYEAQ. The CDR3 DNA reads TGTGCCAGCAGCTTAAGTACCGGGGGGCGAGCAGATACGCAGTATTTT. Protein product: CASSLSTGGRADTQYF.

The CDR3 coding sequence is TGTGCCAGCAGTAACCCGACAGGGGATGGCTACACCTTC. Translation gives CASSNPTGDGYTF. The rearrangement uses TRBV6-5 and TRBJ1-2; TRBD1 agrees at 8 bases. With V trimmed by 5 bases and J by 6 bases, 5 bases remained unmatched. The CDR3 runs 13 residues. Germline values: CDR1 MNHEY, CDR2 SVGAGI.

The CDR3 DNA reads as TGTGCCATCAGTGGAGATGGCTACACCTTC. Encoded protein: CAISGDGYTF. J is TRBJ1-2 and V is TRBV10-3; D is unclear. The CDR3 has 10 amino acids. V lost 4 bases to trimming and J lost 6 bases, with 3 bases between them. Germline V lookup: CDR1 ENHRY, CDR2 SYGVKD.

This rearrangement joins TRBV6-5 to TRBJ2-7, with D possibly matching TRBD2 (5 bases). CDR1 and CDR2 from the germline V gene are MNHEY and SVGAGI. The germline V and J ends were trimmed by 6 bases and 3 bases, with 6 bases remaining between them. This CDR3 spans 11 amino acids. The CDR3 loop is CASSGIYEQYF. CDR3 DNA: TGTGCCAGCAGCGGGATCTACGAGCAGTACTTC.

V gene TRBV7-9 combines with J gene TRBJ2-5, with a weak D call TRBD1 (5 bases). The CDR3 consists of 16 residues. Germline V CDR1 and CDR2: SEHNR, FQNEAQ (reference sequence). V was shortened by 2 bases and J by 5 bases, with 18 bases between the two germline ends. The CDR3 loop reads CASSLSTPGHRETQYF. CDR3 nucleotide sequence: TGTGCCAGCAGCTTATCGACCCCAGGACATCGGGAGACCCAGTACTTC.

The chain combines TRBV10-1 with TRBJ2-5, with 10 bases lining up with TRBD1. The CDR3 runs to 15 residues. V shed 3 bases and J 2 bases; nucleotides not matched to a gene: 3. Germline assignment: CDR1 WNHNN and CDR2 SYGVQD (reference sequence). CDR3 residues: CASSERTGGQETQYF. The CDR3 nucleotides read TGCGCCAGCAGTGAACGGACAGGGGGACAAGAGACCCAGTACTTC.

The chain joins TRBV28 to TRBJ2-1; D remains unclear. The germline V gene encodes CDR1 MDHEN and CDR2 SYDVKM. This CDR3 contains 14 residues. V was clipped by 6 bases and J by 0 bases, with 9 bases between them. The CDR3 is CASSKRGSYNEQFF. The CDR3 DNA is TGTGCCAGCAGCAAGCGCGGCTCCTACAATGAGCAGTTCTTC.

V is TRBV6-1 and J is TRBJ1-2; the D is unclear. Germline assignment: CDR1 MNHNS and CDR2 SASEGT. The CDR3 is 15 residues long. V was shortened by 1 base and J by 8 bases, with 17 bases between the two germline ends. The CDR3 reads CASSEVRLFFLGYTF. The DNA for the CDR3 is TGTGCCAGCAGTGAAGTGCGCCTCTTTTTCTTGGGCTACACCTTC.

The V call is TRBV4-3, the J call TRBJ1-3, with a weak D call TRBD1 (6 bases). Trimming pared 1 base from V and 2 bases from J, leaving 18 bases between. Germline loops: CDR1 LGHNA, CDR2 YSLEER. CDR3 size: 18 residues. CDR3: CASSQVRGEAGAGNTIYF. The CDR3 DNA reads TGCGCCAGCAGCCAAGTTAGGGGGGAGGCGGGGGCTGGAAACACCATATATTTT.

The V and J genes are TRBV15 and TRBJ2-7; no clear D. The CDR3 runs to 14 residues. CDR1 and CDR2 from the germline V gene are LNHNV and YYDKDF (reference sequence). The ends were cut back, 0 bases at V and 1 base at J, with 7 bases in the middle. The CDR3 here is CATSREGISYEQYF. The CDR3 region has the DNA TGTGCCACCAGCAGAGAGGGCATTTCCTACGAGCAGTACTTC.

Concerning this clone itself: A read error may account for a junction end that differs from germline. The genes are TRBV6-5 and TRBJ2-4, with 7 bases fitting TRBD1. Germline V gene lookup returns CDR1 MNHEY and CDR2 SVGAGI. CDR3 length: 12 residues. The CDR3: CACGTDKNTQYF. CDR3 in DNA: TGTGCGTGTGGGACAGACAAAAACACTCAGTACTTC.

The chain's CDR3 is CASSLEATGQETQYF. In DNA form, the CDR3 reads TGTGCCAGCAGCTTAGAGGCGACAGGTCAAGAGACCCAGTACTTC. This sequence joins TRBV7-7 and TRBJ2-5; TRBD1 might be the D (6 bases). Deletions cut 1 base from V and 2 bases from J, with 11 bases between. There are 15 residues in the CDR3. Germline V CDR1 and CDR2: SSHAT, FNYEAQ (reference sequence). The complete variable domain, with remaining parts taken from reference TRBV7-7 and TRBJ2-5, reads GAGVSQSPRYKVTKRGQDVTLRCDPISSHATLYWYQQALGQGPEFLTYFNYEAQPDKSGLPSDRFSAERPEGSISTLTIQRTEQRDSAMYRCASSLEATGQETQYFGPGTRLLVL.

The table lists this clone with a count of one. The J gene is TRBJ1-1, the V gene TRBV28; TRBD1 might be the D (6 bases). The germline V gene encodes CDR1 MDHEN and CDR2 SYDVKM. With 6 bases removed from V and 1 base from J, the gap between germline ends came to 15 bases. This CDR3 comprises 15 residues. Here the CDR3 reads CASRENRETNTEAFF. The CDR3 DNA sequence: TGTGCCAGCAGAGAGAACAGGGAGACGAACACTGAAGCTTTCTTT.

The J gene is TRBJ2-2, the V gene TRBV11-3; 12 bases match TRBD2. Germline V gene data show CDR1 as SGHNT and CDR2 as YENEEA. Trimming at V came to 1 base and at J to 2 bases, leaving 5 bases not matched to a gene. CDR3 length equals 18 residues. For the CDR3, the DNA is TGTGCCAGCAGCTTAGGGACTAGCGGGGCGTTCAACACCGGGGAGCTGTTTTTT. It specifies CASSLGTSGAFNTGELFF.

In DNA, the CDR3 is TGTGCCAGCAGTTACTCGACGGGACAGGGGGCGAAAGAGCAGTACTTC. Its protein product is CASSYSTGQGAKEQYF. This sequence joins TRBV6-5 and TRBJ2-7; 12 bases agree with TRBD1. Losses at the gene ends were 0 bases for V and 7 bases for J; bases not matched to a gene: 7. The CDR3 length is 16 residues. From germline, CDR1 is MNHEY and CDR2 SVGAGI.

V and J are TRBV6-1 and TRBJ1-4; D gene unclear. The CDR3 consists of 14 residues. The germline V and J ends were trimmed by 6 bases and 0 bases, with 8 bases remaining between them. Germline loops: CDR1 MNHNS, CDR2 SASEGT. CDR3 region: CASRRDATNEKLFF. As DNA, the CDR3 is TGTGCCAGCAGGAGAGATGCAACTAATGAAAAACTGTTTTTT.

The chain couples TRBV27 to TRBJ1-5; TRBD1 is a possible D gene (5 bases). Trimming stripped 6 bases from V and 1 base from J, with 13 bases between. This CDR3 is 15 amino acids long. Germline V CDR1 and CDR2: MNHEY, SMNVEV (reference sequence). The CDR3 loop reads CASRTEDGSNQPQHF. The CDR3 DNA sequence: TGTGCCAGCAGGACAGAAGATGGAAGCAATCAGCCCCAGCATTTT.

This clone was picked up a small number of times. The chain couples TRBV4-3 to TRBJ2-5, with 8 bases identical to TRBD2. V gave up 0 bases and J gave up 1 base; unmatched junction bases: 7. Germline CDR1 LGHNA, CDR2 YSLEER. The length of the CDR3 is 17 residues. This CDR3 is CASSQDFAAGVQETQYF. For the CDR3, the DNA is TGCGCCAGCAGCCAAGATTTCGCAGCGGGGGTCCAAGAGACCCAGTACTTC.

This clone occurred a few times. The rearrangement uses TRBV7-9 and TRBJ1-1; D is undetermined. The V gene's germline CDR1 is SEHNR and CDR2 FQNEAQ (reference sequence). The CDR3 is made up of 12 amino acids. Trimming took 6 bases from V and 7 from J, leaving 12 bases between them. The CDR3 DNA sequence: TGTGCCAGCAGTCCCCAGTATAATGAAGCTTTCTTT. Protein sequence: CASSPQYNEAFF.

This clone turned up a few times. The chain is built from TRBV2 and TRBJ1-2; 8 nucleotides match TRBD1. The J segment lost 7 bases and the V segment lost 2 bases, leaving 6 bases of the junction unmatched. Per the germline V gene, CDR1 is SNHLY and CDR2 is FYNNEI. The CDR3 sequence is 14 residues long. The CDR3: CASSEIDRGGGYTF. The CDR3 DNA reads as TGTGCCAGCAGTGAAATCGACAGGGGAGGTGGCTACACCTTC. Full variable domain (remainder filled in from reference TRBV2 and TRBJ1-2): EPEVTQTPSHQVTQMGQEVILRCVPISNHLYFYWYRQILGQKVEFLVSFYNNEISEKSEIFDDQFSVERPDGSNFTLKIRSTKLEDSAMYFCASSEIDRGGGYTFGSGTRLTVV.